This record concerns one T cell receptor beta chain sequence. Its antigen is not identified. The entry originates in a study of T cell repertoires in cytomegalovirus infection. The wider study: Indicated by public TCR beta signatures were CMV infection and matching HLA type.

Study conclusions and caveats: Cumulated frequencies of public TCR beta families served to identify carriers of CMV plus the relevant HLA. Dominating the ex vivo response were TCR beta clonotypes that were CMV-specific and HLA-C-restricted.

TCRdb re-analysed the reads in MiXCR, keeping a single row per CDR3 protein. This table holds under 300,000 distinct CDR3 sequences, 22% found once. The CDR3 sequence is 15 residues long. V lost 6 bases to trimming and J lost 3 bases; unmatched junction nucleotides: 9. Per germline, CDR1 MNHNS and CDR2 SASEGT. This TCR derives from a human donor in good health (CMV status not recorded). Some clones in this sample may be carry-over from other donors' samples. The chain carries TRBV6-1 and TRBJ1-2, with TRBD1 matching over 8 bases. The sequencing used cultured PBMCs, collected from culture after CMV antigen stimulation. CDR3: CASSSGGAGDYGYTF. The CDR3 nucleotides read TGTGCCAGCAGCTCAGGGGGCGCGGGAGACTATGGCTACACCTTC.